This TCR beta chain stems from a study of T-cell memory formation after mild COVID-19. The overall study: Each donor largely had its own TCR clusters.

A word on this clonotype: As yet, its antigen is unknown.

Regarding the study as a whole: CD8+ contracting clones occupied EMRA, while CD4+ ones occupied mainly CM and EM. Clones shrinking from day 15 to 85 showed even CD4/CD8 mixes; later expanders tilted CD4+.

TCRdb re-analysed the 5' RACE reads in MiXCR, keeping a single row per CDR3 protein. Of 500,000 to 650,000 distinct CDR3 sequences listed, less than 25% are singletons. V was clipped by 3 bases and J by 5 bases; unmatched bases: 5. This CDR3 has 16 amino acids. Germline V lookup: CDR1 SGDLS, CDR2 YYNGEE. This chain joins TRBV9 and TRBJ2-5, with 15 bases aligning to TRBD2. The receptor's source is an adult woman who had mild COVID-19 (a few samples of this study predate the infection). Cell type and time point are not known. What was sequenced was PBMCs or a T cell subset sorted from them (not recorded which). CDR3 protein: CASSGWTSGGVETQYF. CDR3 DNA sequence: TGTGCCAGCAGCGGATGGACTAGCGGGGGGGTGGAGACCCAGTACTTC.